Sequencing of this T cell receptor (beta chain) was carried out in a study of blood T cells in healthy people across ages. CDR1 is MNHNS and CDR2 is SASEGT in the germline V gene. This CDR3 region has 20 residues. V lost 0 bases and J lost 2, with 24 bases in between. This clonotype was counted between two and nine times. A sample-barcoded 5' primer and a J-beta primer mix were used in a second PCR of roughly 6 to 11 cycles. TCRdb reprocessed the 5' RACE reads with MiXCR, giving one entry per CDR3 protein. The table records 710,000 or so distinct CDR3 sequences, 22% of them present only once. The TCR originated in a man between 65 and 85 years old in good health. This rearrangement joins TRBV6-1 to TRBJ2-3; a possible D gene is TRBD2 (5 bases). The source material was blood. The DNA of the CDR3 is TGTGCCAGCAGTGAAGCGCGACTGGGGAGAAGAACACGTAACACAGATACGCAGTATTTT. Encoded protein: CASSEARLGRRTRNTDTQYF.